This T cell receptor beta chain derives from a study of shared clonotypes between healthy human individuals. Study as a whole: The study drew on a couple of women and a few men aged 18 to 49 as donors.

Concerning this clone: What it binds is not known.

Whole-study results and caveats: Sharing across four donors was highest in naive CD4 (roughly 5%) and lowest in memory CD8 (around 0.4%). Richness estimates generally favored naive over memory subsets.

V was pared by 0 bases and J by 5 bases, with 16 bases between. CDR3 size: 16 residues. In germline, CDR1 is MNHEY, CDR2 SMNVEV (reference sequence). Data came from immunoSEQ multiplex PCR; TCRdb stores just in-frame clones and leaves some out. The data hold about 680,000 clones, with about 90% observed a single time. In the naive CD8 group, cells lacked CD45RO and were positively selected for CCR7, so terminally differentiated effector memory CD45RA+ cells were left out. Donors included only healthy HIV-negative adults lacking recent acute infections or vaccinations. The sequence came from a man aged 25 to 40 in good health. The sequenced material came from naive CD8+ T cells sorted from blood. This rearrangement joins TRBV27 to TRBJ1-2, with D possibly matching TRBD1 (6 bases). CDR3 DNA: TGTGCCAGCAGTTTATCGAGGGCAGGGGATAATTATGGCTACACCTTC. This gives the protein CASSLSRAGDNYGYTF.